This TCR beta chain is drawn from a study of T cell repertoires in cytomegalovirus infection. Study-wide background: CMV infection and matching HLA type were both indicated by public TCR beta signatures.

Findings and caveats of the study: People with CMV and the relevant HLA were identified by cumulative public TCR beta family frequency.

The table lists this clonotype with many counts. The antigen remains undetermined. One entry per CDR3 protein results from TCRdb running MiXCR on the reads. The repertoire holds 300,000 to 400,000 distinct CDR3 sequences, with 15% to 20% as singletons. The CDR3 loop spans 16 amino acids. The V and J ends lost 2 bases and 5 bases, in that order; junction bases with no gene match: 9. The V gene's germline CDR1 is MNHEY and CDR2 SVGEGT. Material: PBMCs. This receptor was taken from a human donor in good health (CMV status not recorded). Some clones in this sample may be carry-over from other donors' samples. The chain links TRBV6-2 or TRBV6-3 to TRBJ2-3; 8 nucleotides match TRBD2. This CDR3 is CASSYSGTRVQDTQYF. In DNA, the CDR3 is TGTGCCAGCAGTTACAGTGGGACTAGGGTTCAAGATACGCAGTATTTT.